These 22 T cell receptor beta chains came from one sample sequenced in a study of a mutant IDH1 vaccine in newly diagnosed glioma. Sequencing was performed with immunoSEQ multiplex PCR; in TCRdb, only in-frame clones are kept and a portion is missing. The repertoire holds about 54,000 clones, with 80% to 90% as singletons. This sample's time point: baseline, week 1 (first vaccination visit). As for treatment: pre-vaccination baseline after standard-of-care therapy. The sample here was PBMCs, taken from a glioma patient treated with radiotherapy, temozolomide or both. These receptors were collected from a man between 18 and 29 years old with glioma.

The chain couples TRBV14 to TRBJ2-7; D might be TRBD1 (5 bases). Trimming stripped 0 bases from V and 2 bases from J, with 14 bases between. This CDR3 has 16 amino acids. Germline V lookup: CDR1 SGHDN, CDR2 FVKESK. CDR3 protein: CASSQDKQGTTYEQYF. In DNA form, the CDR3 reads TGTGCCAGCAGCCAAGATAAGCAGGGTACGACCTACGAGCAGTACTTC.

The V and J genes are TRBV29-1 and TRBJ1-2, with TRBD1 as a possible D gene (6 bases). Germline CDR1 reads SQVTM; CDR2 reads ANQGSEA. The CDR3 extends over 14 amino acids. Trimming removed 0 bases from V and 5 bases from J, with 13 bases in between. The DNA for the CDR3 is TGCAGCGTTGAAGAAGGGACAAGCCGGTATGGCTACACCTTC. Protein sequence: CSVEEGTSRYGYTF.

The genes are TRBV6-6 and TRBJ1-1; 8 nucleotides align to TRBD1. Germline CDR1 and CDR2: MNHNY and SVGAGI (reference sequence). Trimming removed 6 bases from V and 2 bases from J; junction bases left unmatched: 8. The CDR3 totals 15 residues. For the CDR3, the DNA is TGTGCCAGCAGAACCCCCAGGGGGCCTAACACTGAAGCTTTCTTT. Its protein product is CASRTPRGPNTEAFF.

The CDR3 region has the DNA TGTGCCAGCATGGCAAGGAGCAATCAGCCCCAGCATTTT. Protein product: CASMARSNQPQHF. This chain connects TRBV27 to TRBJ1-5; D is unclear. CDR3 length equals 13 residues. Germline V CDR1 and CDR2: MNHEY, SMNVEV (reference sequence). V shed 7 bases and J shed 1 base, with 8 bases lying between them.

CDR3 region: CASSLWASGYEQYF. The CDR3 DNA follows: TGTGCCAGCAGCTTGTGGGCTAGCGGCTACGAGCAGTACTTC. The chain couples TRBV5-4 to TRBJ2-7, with 7 bases that match TRBD2. Germline V gene lookup returns CDR1 SGHNT and CDR2 YYREEE (reference sequence). This CDR3 region has 14 residues. Germline trimming cut 1 base from V and 3 bases from J; bases unmatched to any gene: 4.

This clone has more than one count but fewer than ten. This chain connects TRBV5-6 to TRBJ2-7; no clear D gene. Germline V gene sequence: CDR1 SGHDT, CDR2 YYEEEE. The CDR3 covers 13 residues. With 7 bases removed from V and 3 bases from J, the gap between germline ends came to 14 bases. The CDR3 sequence: CASVGPELYEQYF. The CDR3 coding sequence is TGTGCCAGCGTTGGACCGGAACTCTACGAGCAGTACTTC.

V gene TRBV5-1 combines with J gene TRBJ2-3, with D tentatively TRBD1 or TRBD2 (6 bases each). The length of the CDR3 is 20 residues. Germline V gene data show CDR1 as SGHRS and CDR2 as YFSETQ. The V gene lost 3 bases and the J gene lost 4 bases, with 30 bases spanning the gap. The CDR3 protein is CASSSLGGSDTPQSADTQYF. The DNA for the CDR3 is TGCGCCAGCAGCTCCTTGGGGGGCAGTGACACACCCCAGTCGGCAGATACGCAGTATTTT.

This clone was detected only a few times. V gene TRBV14 combines with J gene TRBJ2-1; tentatively, D is TRBD2 (5 bases). V was trimmed by 0 bases and J by 8 bases, leaving 17 bases between them. This CDR3 is built from 16 residues. Per germline, CDR1 SGHDN and CDR2 FVKESK. This chain's CDR3 is CASSQDLESGKDEQFF. In DNA form, the CDR3 reads TGTGCCAGCAGCCAAGATCTCGAATCGGGGAAGGATGAGCAGTTCTTC. Full variable domain (outside the CDR3, taken from reference TRBV14 and TRBJ2-1): EAGVTQFPSHSVIEKGQTVTLRCDPISGHDNLYWYRRVMGKEIKFLLHFVKESKQDESGMPNNRFLAERTGGTYSTLKVQPAELEDSGVYFCASSQDLESGKDEQFFGPGTRLTVL.

V usage is TRBV5-5 and J usage is TRBJ1-1; no clear D. Germline-derived CDR1 and CDR2 are SGHKS and YYEKEE (reference sequence). This CDR3 is 13 amino acids long. The V end lost 3 bases, the J end lost 1 base, and 7 bases lay between the germline ends. The DNA for the CDR3 is TGTGCCAGCAGCTGGGGAAGGAACACTGAAGCTTTCTTT. Encoded protein: CASSWGRNTEAFF. Full variable domain (remainder filled in from reference TRBV5-5 and TRBJ1-1): DAGVTQSPTHLIKTRGQQVTLRCSPISGHKSVSWYQQVLGQGPQFIFQYYEKEERGRGNFPDRFSARQFPNYSSELNVNALLLGDSALYLCASSWGRNTEAFFGQGTRLTVV.

This rearrangement joins TRBV7-9 to TRBJ1-2, with D tentatively TRBD1 (5 bases). The CDR3 consists of 15 residues. Germline V gene lookup returns CDR1 SEHNR and CDR2 FQNEAQ (reference sequence). V was pared by 5 bases and J by 1 base, with 14 bases between. For the CDR3, the DNA is TGTGCCAGCAGCAATCTAGGGGAGGGTAACTATGGCTACACCTTC. Its translation: CASSNLGEGNYGYTF.

The gene calls are TRBV27 and TRBJ1-1, with D hard to call. V gave up 5 bases and J gave up 2 bases, with 12 bases separating them. The CDR3 contains 14 residues. Germline V gene data show CDR1 as MNHEY and CDR2 as SMNVEV (reference sequence). The CDR3 protein is CASSPIWINTEAFF. The CDR3 DNA is TGTGCCAGCAGTCCAATATGGATCAACACTGAAGCTTTCTTT.

This chain links TRBV2 with TRBJ2-2, with TRBD2 matching 10 bases. The CDR3 loop spans 14 amino acids. With V trimmed by 7 bases and J by 4 bases, 3 bases remained unmatched. Germline V gene sequence: CDR1 SNHLY, CDR2 FYNNEI. The CDR3 nucleotides read TGTGCCAGCAAGCGGGAGGGTCCCACCGGGGAGCTGTTTTTT. Translating gives CASKREGPTGELFF.

In its sample, this clone was seen once. This sequence joins TRBV5-1 and TRBJ2-6; D is ambiguous. CDR3 length equals 17 residues. Germline values: CDR1 SGHRS, CDR2 YFSETQ. V shed 2 bases and J shed 0 bases, with 12 bases lying between them. As DNA, the CDR3 is TGCGCCAGCAGCTTAAGGTCCCTCTACTCTGGGGCCAACGTCCTGACTTTC. It translates to CASSLRSLYSGANVLTF.

This clone was detected once. The chain employs TRBV15 and TRBJ2-7, with 10 bases identical to TRBD1. V lost 4 bases, J lost 2 bases, and 11 bases stayed unmatched. Germline V gene lookup returns CDR1 LNHNV and CDR2 YYDKDF (reference sequence). This CDR3 is 17 amino acids long. In DNA form, the CDR3 reads TGTGCCACCAGCACGGGACAGGGGACGGGCGCTACCTACGAGCAGTACTTC. Residues: CATSTGQGTGATYEQYF. Full variable domain (rest looked up from reference TRBV15 and TRBJ2-7): DAMVIQNPRYQVTQFGKPVTLSCSQTLNHNVMYWYQQKSSQAPKLLFHYYDKDFNNEADTPDNFQSRRPNTSFCFLDIRSPGLGDTAMYLCATSTGQGTGATYEQYFGPGTRLTVT.

Here the CDR3 reads CASRLEATNEKLFF. The CDR3 nucleotides read TGTGCCAGCAGACTAGAGGCGACTAATGAAAAACTGTTTTTT. The gene calls are TRBV6-5 and TRBJ1-4; D remains unclear. Germline V gene data show CDR1 as MNHEY and CDR2 as SVGAGI. V lost 6 bases and J lost 2, with 10 bases in between. The CDR3 consists of 14 residues.

The chain recombines TRBV4-3 with TRBJ1-3, with D perhaps matching TRBD1 (5 bases). The germline V gene has CDR1 LGHNA and CDR2 YSLEER. The CDR3 covers 15 residues. V dropped 5 bases and J dropped 2 bases, with 13 bases sitting between them. CDR3: CASSADRGAGNTIYF. The CDR3 bases are TGCGCCAGCAGCGCCGACCGGGGGGCTGGAAACACCATATATTTT.

This clone was observed a single time. The rearrangement uses TRBV13 and TRBJ1-4, with D possibly matching TRBD1 (5 bases). The V and J ends lost 3 bases and 7 bases respectively, with 18 bases between them. Looked up from germline, CDR1 is PRHDT and CDR2 is FYEKMQ (reference sequence). The CDR3 sequence is 16 residues long. Here the CDR3 reads CASSLLRGEVGEKLFF. The CDR3 DNA reads as TGTGCCAGCAGCTTGCTACGAGGGGAAGTGGGTGAAAAACTGTTTTTT.

This clone was observed a single time. The rearrangement links TRBV30 to TRBJ2-7; 13 bases match TRBD2. The CDR3 loop spans 14 amino acids. Germline CDR1 GTSNPN, CDR2 SVGIG (reference sequence). V lost 6 bases, J lost 4 bases, and 6 bases stayed unmatched. CDR3 residues: CACTGLAGSYEQYF. CDR3 in DNA: TGTGCCTGTACGGGACTAGCGGGATCTTACGAGCAGTACTTC.

V gene TRBV6-6 combines with J gene TRBJ1-4; D perhaps matches TRBD1 (5 bases). Germline CDR1 reads MNHNY; CDR2 reads SVGAGI (reference sequence). Trimming removed 5 bases at V and 8 bases at J, with 15 bases between. The CDR3 sequence is 14 residues long. The CDR3 protein is CASSPRTYGEKLFF. The CDR3 nucleotides are TGTGCCAGCAGTCCCCGGACATACGGGGAAAAACTGTTTTTT.

This clone occurred a few times. The chain uses TRBV28 and TRBJ1-2; D not resolved. This CDR3 has 14 residues. CDR1 is MDHEN and CDR2 is SYDVKM in the germline V gene. Trimming cost V 6 bases and J 4 bases, with 15 bases left between them. CDR3 in DNA: TGTGCCAGCAGCCCTAATTTGGAAAGCTATGGCTACACCTTC. Protein: CASSPNLESYGYTF.

The rearrangement joins TRBV2 to TRBJ1-1, with a tentative D call TRBD1 (6 bases). Germline lookup yields CDR1 SNHLY and CDR2 FYNNEI. This CDR3 region has 14 residues. The V end lost 4 bases, the J end lost 3 bases, and 12 bases lay between the germline ends. CDR3 sequence: CASSVTGQHTEAFF. CDR3 nucleotide sequence: TGTGCCAGCAGTGTAACCGGACAGCACACTGAAGCTTTCTTT. The entire variable domain, with the rest obtained from reference TRBV2 and TRBJ1-1, is as follows: EPEVTQTPSHQVTQMGQEVILRCVPISNHLYFYWYRQILGQKVEFLVSFYNNEISEKSEIFDDQFSVERPDGSNFTLKIRSTKLEDSAMYFCASSVTGQHTEAFFGQGTRLTVV.

V is TRBV29-1 and J is TRBJ2-3; tentative D call: TRBD1 (5 bases). The V end lost 4 bases, the J end lost 4 bases, and 15 bases lay between the germline ends. The CDR3 is 14 residues long. In germline, CDR1 is SQVTM, CDR2 ANQGSEA. The DNA of the CDR3 is TGCAGCGTTGGGTCAGGGTTAACGGCAGATACGCAGTATTTT. Amino acid sequence: CSVGSGLTADTQYF.